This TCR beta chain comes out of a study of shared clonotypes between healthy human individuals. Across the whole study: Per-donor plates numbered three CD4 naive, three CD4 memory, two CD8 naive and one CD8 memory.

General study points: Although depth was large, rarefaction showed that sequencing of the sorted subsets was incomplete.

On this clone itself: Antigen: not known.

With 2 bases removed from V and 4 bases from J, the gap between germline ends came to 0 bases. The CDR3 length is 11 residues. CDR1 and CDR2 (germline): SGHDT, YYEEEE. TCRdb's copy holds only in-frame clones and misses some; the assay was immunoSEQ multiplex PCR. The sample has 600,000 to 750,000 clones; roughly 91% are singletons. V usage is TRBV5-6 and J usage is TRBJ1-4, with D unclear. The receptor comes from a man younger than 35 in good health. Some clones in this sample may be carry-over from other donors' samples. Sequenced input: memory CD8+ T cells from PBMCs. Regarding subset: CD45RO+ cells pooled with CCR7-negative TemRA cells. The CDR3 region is CASSFNEKLFF. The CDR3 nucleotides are TGTGCCAGCAGCTTTAATGAAAAACTGTTTTTT.